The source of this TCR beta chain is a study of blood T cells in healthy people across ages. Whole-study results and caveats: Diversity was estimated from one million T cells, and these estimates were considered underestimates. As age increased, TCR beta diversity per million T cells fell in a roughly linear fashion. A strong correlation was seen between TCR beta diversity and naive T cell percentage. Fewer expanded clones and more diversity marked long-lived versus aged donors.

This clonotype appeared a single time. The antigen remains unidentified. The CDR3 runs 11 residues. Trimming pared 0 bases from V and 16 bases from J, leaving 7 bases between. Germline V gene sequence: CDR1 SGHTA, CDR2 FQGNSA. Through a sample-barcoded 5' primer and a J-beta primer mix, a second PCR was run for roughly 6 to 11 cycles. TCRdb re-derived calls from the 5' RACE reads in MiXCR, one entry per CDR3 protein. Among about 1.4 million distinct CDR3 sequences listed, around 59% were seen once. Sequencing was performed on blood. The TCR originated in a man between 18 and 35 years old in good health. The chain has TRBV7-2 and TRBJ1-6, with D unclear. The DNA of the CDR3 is TGTGCCAGCAGCTTAGCAGCTTCTCTCCACTTT. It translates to CASSLAASLHF.